This T cell receptor beta chain was recorded in a study of blood T cell repertoires in COVID-19. Overall study: COVID-19 samples collected from the United States, Italy and Spain covered acute and convalescent phases. Nucleic acid was either cDNA or gDNA, and it came from T cells, B-cell-depleted T cells, or PBMCs.

The authors' processing: Reference gene primers were amplified, and this amplification served to estimate nucleated cell counts. Clones were sequenced by immunoSEQ multiplex PCR, and TCRdb holds only the in-frame ones, with some missing. The DNA gave D and trimming, while V, J and clone size come from that table. This table holds a few hundred thousand clones, about 82% found once. J gave up 6 bases and V 5 bases, and 5 bases lay outside the gene matches. The CDR3 totals 14 residues. Germline lookup yields CDR1 SEHNR and CDR2 FQNEAQ (reference sequence). This receptor was identified in a woman aged 45-59 years with active or convalescent COVID-19. Source material: peripheral blood. The V call is TRBV7-9, the J call TRBJ1-5; 9 bases align to TRBD1. CDR3 nucleotide sequence: TGTGCCAGCAGCACAGGGGGCCCGCCTCAGCCCCAGCATTTT. Its protein is CASSTGGPPQPQHF.